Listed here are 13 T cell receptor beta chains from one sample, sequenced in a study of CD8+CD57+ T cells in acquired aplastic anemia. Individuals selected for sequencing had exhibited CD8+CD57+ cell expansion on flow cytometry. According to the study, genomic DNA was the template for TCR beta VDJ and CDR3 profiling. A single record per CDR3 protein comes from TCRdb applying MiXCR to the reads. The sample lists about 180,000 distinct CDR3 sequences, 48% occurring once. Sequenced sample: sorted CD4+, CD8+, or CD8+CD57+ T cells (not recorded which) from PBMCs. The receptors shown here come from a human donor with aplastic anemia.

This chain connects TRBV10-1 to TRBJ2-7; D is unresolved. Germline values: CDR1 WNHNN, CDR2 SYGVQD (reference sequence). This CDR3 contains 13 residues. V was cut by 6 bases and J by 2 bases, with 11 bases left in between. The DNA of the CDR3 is TGCGCCAGCAGATACCCCGACACCTACGAGCAGTACTTC. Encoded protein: CASRYPDTYEQYF.

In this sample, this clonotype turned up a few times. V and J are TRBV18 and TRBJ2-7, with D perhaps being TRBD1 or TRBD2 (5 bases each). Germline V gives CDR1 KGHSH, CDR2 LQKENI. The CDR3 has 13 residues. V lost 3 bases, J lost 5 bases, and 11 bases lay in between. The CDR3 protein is CASSPGVENEQYF. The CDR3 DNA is TGTGCCAGCTCACCGGGGGTTGAGAACGAGCAGTACTTC. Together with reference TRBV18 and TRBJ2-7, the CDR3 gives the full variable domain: NAGVMQNPRHLVRRRGQEARLRCSPMKGHSHVYWYRQLPEEGLKFMVYLQKENIIDESGMPKERFSAEFPKEGPSILRIQQVVRGDSAAYFCASSPGVENEQYFGPGTRLTVT.

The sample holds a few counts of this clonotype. The CDR3 bases are TGTGCCAGCAGCTCCGGGACAGGCAATGAAAAACTGTTTTTT. The encoded protein is CASSSGTGNEKLFF. V is TRBV3-1 and J is TRBJ1-4; 8 nucleotides align to TRBD1. CDR1 LGHDT and CDR2 YNNKEL come from the germline V gene (reference sequence). This CDR3 spans 14 amino acids. V shed 5 bases, J shed 5 bases, and the junction held 4 bases outside the gene matches.

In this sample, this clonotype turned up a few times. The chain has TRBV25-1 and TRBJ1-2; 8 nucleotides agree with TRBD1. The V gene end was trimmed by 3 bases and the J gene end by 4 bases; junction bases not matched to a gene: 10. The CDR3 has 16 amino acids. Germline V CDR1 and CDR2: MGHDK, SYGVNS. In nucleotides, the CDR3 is TGTGCCAGCAGTGACCCTGGGACAGGAAACCGCTATGGCTACACCTTC. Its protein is CASSDPGTGNRYGYTF.

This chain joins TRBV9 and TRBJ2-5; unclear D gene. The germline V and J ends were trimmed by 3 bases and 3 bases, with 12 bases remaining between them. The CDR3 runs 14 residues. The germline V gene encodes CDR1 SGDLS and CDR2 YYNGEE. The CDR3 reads CASSDDLEEETQYF. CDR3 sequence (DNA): TGTGCCAGCAGCGATGACCTCGAGGAAGAGACCCAGTACTTC.

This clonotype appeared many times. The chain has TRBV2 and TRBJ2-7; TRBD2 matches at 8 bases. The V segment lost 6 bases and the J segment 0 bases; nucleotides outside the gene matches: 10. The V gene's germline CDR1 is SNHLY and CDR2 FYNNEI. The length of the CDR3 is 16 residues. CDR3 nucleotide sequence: TGTGCCAGCAGAGAACTAGCGGCAAAGAGCTCCTACGAGCAGTACTTC. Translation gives CASRELAAKSSYEQYF.

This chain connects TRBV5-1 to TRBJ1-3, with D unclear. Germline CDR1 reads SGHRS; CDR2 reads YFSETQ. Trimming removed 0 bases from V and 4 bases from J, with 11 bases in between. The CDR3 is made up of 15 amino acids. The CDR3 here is CASSLEGVYGNTIYF. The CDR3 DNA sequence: TGCGCCAGCAGCTTGGAAGGAGTCTACGGAAACACCATATATTTT.

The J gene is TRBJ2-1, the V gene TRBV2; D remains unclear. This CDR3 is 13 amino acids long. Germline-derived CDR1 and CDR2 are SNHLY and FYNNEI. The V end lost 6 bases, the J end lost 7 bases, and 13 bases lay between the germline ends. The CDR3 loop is CASSKSEGNEQFF. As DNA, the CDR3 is TGTGCCAGCAGCAAATCGGAAGGTAATGAGCAGTTCTTC.

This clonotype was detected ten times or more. The CDR3 coding sequence is TGTGCCAGCAGCCAATCACCTAGCGGGGGGGCTGGGAATTCACCCCTCCACTTT. This translates into CASSQSPSGGAGNSPLHF. The rearrangement links TRBV4-2 to TRBJ1-6; possible D gene TRBD1, 6 bases. Germline CDR1 and CDR2: LGHNA and YNFKEQ. This CDR3 has 18 amino acids. Between the trimmed V and J ends, which lost 2 bases and 7 bases, there was a span of 21 bases.

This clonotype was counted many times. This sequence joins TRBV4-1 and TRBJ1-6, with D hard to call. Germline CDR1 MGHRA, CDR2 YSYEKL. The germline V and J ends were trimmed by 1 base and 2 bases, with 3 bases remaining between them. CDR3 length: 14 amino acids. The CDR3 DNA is TGCGCCAGCAGCCAAGGCCCCTATAATTCACCCCTCCACTTT. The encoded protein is CASSQGPYNSPLHF.

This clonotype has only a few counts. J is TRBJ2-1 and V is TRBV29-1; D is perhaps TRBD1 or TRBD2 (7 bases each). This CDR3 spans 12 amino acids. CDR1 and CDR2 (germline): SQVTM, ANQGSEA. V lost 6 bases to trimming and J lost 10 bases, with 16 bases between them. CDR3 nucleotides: TGCAGCGTGGGCCAGGGGGGGAGGGAGCAGTTCTTC. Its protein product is CSVGQGGREQFF.

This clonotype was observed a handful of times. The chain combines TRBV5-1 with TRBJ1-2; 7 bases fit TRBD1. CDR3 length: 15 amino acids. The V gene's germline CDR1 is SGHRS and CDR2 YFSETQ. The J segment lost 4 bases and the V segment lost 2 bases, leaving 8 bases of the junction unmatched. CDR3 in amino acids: CASSLGRGSIYGYTF. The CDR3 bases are TGCGCCAGCAGCTTAGGCAGGGGGTCCATCTATGGCTACACCTTC.

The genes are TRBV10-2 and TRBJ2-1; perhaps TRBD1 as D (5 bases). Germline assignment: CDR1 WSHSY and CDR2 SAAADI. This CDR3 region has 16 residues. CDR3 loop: CDNSDPTAISYNEQFF. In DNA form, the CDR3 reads TGCGACAACAGTGACCCGACAGCGATCTCCTACAATGAGCAGTTCTTC.